This T cell receptor beta chain was found in a study of blood T cells in healthy people across ages. Notes on the study in general: Across the age range, TCR beta diversity per million T cells fell in a roughly linear way.

The CDR3 is 14 residues long. V lost 7 bases to trimming and J lost 2 bases, with 15 bases between them. Germline loops: CDR1 MNHEY, CDR2 SMNVEV (reference sequence). Using a J-beta primer mix together with a sample-barcoded 5' primer, a second PCR was run for roughly 6 to 12 cycles. MiXCR, run by TCRdb on the 5' RACE reads, gives a single entry per CDR3 protein. The top ten hold about 3.3% of the sample, which has about 570,000 distinct CDR3 sequences, 25% to 35% seen once. With respect to this clonotype: Its antigen is unidentified.

Another study also made use of these data, one on T cells of mothers and their children.

The sequenced sample was blood. This sequence originates from a boy aged 2 to 9 in good health. The chain combines TRBV27 with TRBJ2-7, with a tentative D call TRBD1 (5 bases). This CDR3 is CASTPRGTAYEQYF. CDR3 DNA sequence: TGTGCCAGCACCCCTAGGGGTACCGCCTACGAGCAGTACTTC.